Presented here are 29 T cell receptor beta chains from one specimen sequenced in a study of T cell responses to AZD1222 COVID-19 vaccine. Sequencing used immunoSEQ multiplex PCR; TCRdb keeps in-frame clones, though not all of them. Altogether about 130,000 clones are present, 94% being singletons, with the ten largest covering around 7%. Specimen: peripheral blood, collected on day 0 of AZD1222 vaccination. Every receptor here comes from an adult in good health.

The V gene is TRBV18, the J gene TRBJ1-1; 8 bases are a match to TRBD1. Germline V gene lookup returns CDR1 KGHSH and CDR2 LQKENI. Germline trimming cut 2 bases from V and 3 bases from J; bases unmatched to any gene: 2. The CDR3 has 14 amino acids. The CDR3 loop reads CASSPSGGYTEAFF. For the CDR3, the DNA is TGTGCCAGCTCACCATCAGGGGGCTACACTGAAGCTTTCTTT.

The chain links TRBV4-1 to TRBJ2-7; weak D call: TRBD1 (6 bases). Trimming pared 1 base from V and 3 bases from J, leaving 13 bases between. Per the germline V gene, CDR1 is MGHRA and CDR2 is YSYEKL. CDR3 size: 15 residues. CDR3 bases: TGCGCCAGCAGCCAAGTATGGGGACAAGACTACGAGCAGTACTTC. This encodes CASSQVWGQDYEQYF.

V is TRBV6-1 and J is TRBJ2-3; 10 nucleotides align to TRBD2. V shed 4 bases, J shed 4 bases, and the junction held 8 bases outside the gene matches. The CDR3 consists of 16 residues. CDR1 is MNHNS and CDR2 is SASEGT in the germline V gene. Here the CDR3 DNA reads TGTGCCAGCAGTGCCTCTAGCGGGAGAAGGGCAGATACGCAGTATTTT. This sequence encodes CASSASSGRRADTQYF.

The genes are TRBV5-4 and TRBJ2-1; TRBD2 agrees at 12 bases. The CDR3 covers 18 residues. V lost 4 bases and J lost 7; bases outside the gene matches: 15. CDR1 and CDR2 from the germline V gene are SGHNT and YYREEE (reference sequence). The CDR3 loop reads CASSPGNLAGGRWNEQFF. The CDR3 DNA sequence: TGTGCCAGCAGCCCCGGGAACCTAGCGGGAGGGCGGTGGAATGAGCAGTTCTTC.

The genes are TRBV4-1 and TRBJ2-5; perhaps TRBD1 as D (6 bases). With 1 base removed from V and 2 bases from J, the gap between germline ends came to 14 bases. The CDR3 spans 16 residues. The germline gives CDR1 MGHRA, CDR2 YSYEKL. The CDR3 protein is CASSQAGRGFQETQYF. The CDR3 DNA is TGCGCCAGCAGCCAAGCTGGCAGGGGATTTCAAGAGACCCAGTACTTC.

V is TRBV7-2 and J is TRBJ2-6, with 7 bases matching TRBD2. Germline lookup yields CDR1 SGHTA and CDR2 FQGNSA. V dropped 1 base and J dropped 0; count of bases not matched to a gene: 9. CDR3 length: 19 amino acids. The CDR3 DNA is TGTGCCAGCAGCTTAGAGGCTAGCGGACCCTTCTCTGGGGCCAACGTCCTGACTTTC. This sequence encodes CASSLEASGPFSGANVLTF.

The chain recombines TRBV18 with TRBJ1-1, with a possible D match to TRBD1 (5 bases). The CDR3 loop spans 15 amino acids. CDR1 is KGHSH, CDR2 LQKENI, per germline. Trimming left V 1 base short and J 4 bases short, with 13 bases between. Here the CDR3 reads CASSPRGQGPTEAFF. For the CDR3, the DNA is TGTGCCAGCTCACCACGCGGGCAGGGCCCCACTGAAGCTTTCTTT. Variable domain in full (rest from reference TRBV18 and TRBJ1-1): NAGVMQNPRHLVRRRGQEARLRCSPMKGHSHVYWYRQLPEEGLKFMVYLQKENIIDESGMPKERFSAEFPKEGPSILRIQQVVRGDSAAYFCASSPRGQGPTEAFFGQGTRLTVV.

The chain is built from TRBV4-1 and TRBJ2-4; D may correspond to TRBD1 or TRBD2 (5 bases each). V lost 5 bases and J lost 13, with 15 bases in between. CDR1 is MGHRA and CDR2 is YSYEKL in the germline V gene. The CDR3 length is 12 residues. CDR3 sequence (DNA): TGCGCCAGCAGCATACCGGGGCCAACACAGTACTTC. This gives the protein CASSIPGPTQYF.

The chain uses TRBV6-5 and TRBJ2-7; D might be TRBD1 (6 bases). CDR3 size: 14 residues. The V and J ends lost 7 bases and 3 bases respectively, with 16 bases between them. Germline CDR1 reads MNHEY; CDR2 reads SVGAGI. The CDR3 DNA sequence: TGTGCCAGCACCCCACAGGGAGTCGGCTACGAGCAGTACTTC. It codes for CASTPQGVGYEQYF.

The rearrangement links TRBV4-2 to TRBJ2-3, with D perhaps TRBD2 (5 bases). Germline-derived CDR1 and CDR2 are LGHNA and YNFKEQ. The CDR3 contains 16 residues. V was clipped by 1 base and J by 0 bases, with 11 bases between them. The CDR3 DNA reads as TGTGCCAGCAGCCAAGGCGGAGCGGAAAGCACAGATACGCAGTATTTT. It yields the protein CASSQGGAESTDTQYF.

The chain links TRBV6-5 to TRBJ2-7, with 10 bases identical to TRBD2. With V trimmed by 0 bases and J by 5 bases, 7 bases remained unmatched. The CDR3 is 16 amino acids. Germline CDR1 and CDR2: MNHEY and SVGAGI. In DNA form, the CDR3 reads TGTGCCAGCAGTTACTCGGCTAGCGGGAGTAGGAACGAGCAGTACTTC. This encodes CASSYSASGSRNEQYF.

V is TRBV6-5 and J is TRBJ1-1, with 8 nucleotides matching TRBD1. The length of the CDR3 is 14 residues. Germline V lookup: CDR1 MNHEY, CDR2 SVGAGI. J was trimmed by 0 bases and V by 5 bases; bases with no gene match: 2. The CDR3 sequence: CASSRGQVNTEAFF. As DNA, the CDR3 is TGTGCCAGCAGTCGGGGACAGGTGAACACTGAAGCTTTCTTT.

This rearrangement joins TRBV6-5 to TRBJ1-6; unclear D gene. CDR1 is MNHEY and CDR2 is SVGAGI in the germline V gene. This CDR3 comprises 16 residues. Trimming stripped 0 bases from V and 6 bases from J, with 12 bases between. The CDR3 loop reads CASSYSNQLLNSPLHF. The DNA of the CDR3 is TGTGCCAGCAGTTACTCGAATCAGTTACTTAATTCACCCCTCCACTTT.

The chain employs TRBV9 and TRBJ2-7, with D possibly TRBD2 on 6 matching bases. V was cut by 0 bases and J by 6 bases, with 16 bases left in between. This CDR3 has 15 residues. Germline V gene lookup returns CDR1 SGDLS and CDR2 YYNGEE. Written as DNA, the CDR3 is TGTGCCAGCAGCGTAGTACCGGGAGTCCAGGGCGAGCAGTACTTC. Its protein is CASSVVPGVQGEQYF.

Only a few counts were recorded for this clone. The chain carries TRBV5-4 and TRBJ2-7; 11 nucleotides agree with TRBD2. The J segment lost 0 bases and the V segment lost 3 bases, leaving 2 bases of the junction unmatched. The germline CDR1 and CDR2 sequences are SGHNT and YYREEE (reference sequence). This CDR3 contains 15 residues. CDR3 amino acids: CASSSLAGGSYEQYF. CDR3 nucleotides: TGTGCCAGCAGCTCGCTAGCGGGAGGCTCCTACGAGCAGTACTTC.

This clone was seen more than once but under ten times. Germline is not matched at one junction end, which may reflect a read error. J is TRBJ2-4 and V is TRBV28; 11 positions match TRBD2. The CDR3 length is 13 residues. The germline CDR1 and CDR2 sequences are MDHEN and SYDVKM. CDR3 sequence (DNA): TGTGCCAGCAGTTTATCATGGTCGACTAGCGGGATTTTC. Translating gives CASSLSWSTSGIF.

V usage is TRBV3-1 (or the pseudogene TRBV3-2) and J usage is TRBJ1-1, with no clear D. Germline CDR1 is LGHDT and CDR2 is YNNKEL (reference sequence). The CDR3 runs to 14 residues. V lost 1 base and J lost 7, with 13 bases in between. CDR3 protein: CASSQGSSEIEAFF. The CDR3 coding sequence is TGTGCCAGCAGCCAAGGATCAAGCGAAATTGAAGCTTTCTTT.

This clone has only one observation. V usage is TRBV4-3 and J usage is TRBJ1-2; 9 bases match TRBD1. V lost 0 bases, J lost 4 bases, and 6 bases stayed unmatched. This CDR3 region has 16 residues. Germline V gives CDR1 LGHNA, CDR2 YSLEER. The CDR3 here is CASSQDIQGQGYGYTF. In DNA, the CDR3 is TGCGCCAGCAGCCAAGATATCCAGGGACAGGGCTATGGCTACACCTTC.

The chain uses TRBV2 and TRBJ2-4; D is unclear. Deletions cut 6 bases from V and 14 bases from J, with 14 bases between. Germline assignment: CDR1 SNHLY and CDR2 FYNNEI. The CDR3 runs to 11 residues. CDR3 loop: CASRTGLWEYF. The CDR3 nucleotides read TGTGCCAGCAGGACGGGCCTTTGGGAGTACTTC.

V usage is TRBV6-2 or TRBV6-3 and J usage is TRBJ1-3; no clear D gene. Per the germline V gene, CDR1 is MNHEY and CDR2 is SVGEGT. V lost 5 bases and J lost 9, with 11 bases in between. The CDR3 consists of 12 residues. The CDR3 bases are TGTGCCAGCAGTCCGGACCCGGGCACCATATATTTT. As protein: CASSPDPGTIYF.

The chain is built from TRBV5-1 and TRBJ1-1, with 8 bases fitting TRBD1. The germline gives CDR1 SGHRS, CDR2 YFSETQ. The length of the CDR3 is 13 residues. Germline trimming cut 4 bases from V and 4 bases from J; bases unmatched to any gene: 3. CDR3 coding DNA: TGCGCCAGCAGCACCGGGACAGGCACTGAAGCTTTCTTT. Residues: CASSTGTGTEAFF.

This sequence joins TRBV2 and TRBJ1-6; D is possibly TRBD1 (6 bases). The CDR3 covers 14 residues. Trimming shortened V by 4 bases and J by 9 bases, and 13 bases separated the two germline ends. CDR1 and CDR2 (germline): SNHLY, FYNNEI. The CDR3 DNA follows: TGTGCCAGCAGTGTGCGGGGGCTTCTTTCACCCCTCCACTTT. Its translation is CASSVRGLLSPLHF. Based on the CDR3 plus reference TRBV2 and TRBJ1-6, the full variable domain is EPEVTQTPSHQVTQMGQEVILRCVPISNHLYFYWYRQILGQKVEFLVSFYNNEISEKSEIFDDQFSVERPDGSNFTLKIRSTKLEDSAMYFCASSVRGLLSPLHFGNGTRLTVT.

The genes are TRBV5-1 and TRBJ2-2, with 9 nucleotides matching TRBD1. In germline, CDR1 is SGHRS, CDR2 YFSETQ. The CDR3 is 12 residues long. The V segment lost 4 bases and the J segment 16 bases; nucleotides outside the gene matches: 8. This chain's CDR3 is CASSPDRGLPFF. CDR3 in DNA: TGCGCCAGCAGCCCGGACAGGGGTCTACCGTTTTTT. Supplemented by reference TRBV5-1 and TRBJ2-2, the full variable domain reads KAGVTQTPRYLIKTRGQQVTLSCSPISGHRSVSWYQQTPGQGLQFLFEYFSETQRNKGNFPGRFSGRQFSNSRSEMNVSTLELGDSALYLCASSPDRGLPFFGEGSRLTVL.

This sequence joins TRBV5-8 and TRBJ2-6; D gene uncertain. The CDR3 runs 15 residues. Trimming removed 0 bases at V and 3 bases at J, with 7 bases between. From germline, CDR1 is SGHTS and CDR2 YDEGEE. For the CDR3, the DNA is TGTGCCAGCAGCTTGGTTGTAGGTGGGGCCAACGTCCTGACTTTC. It specifies CASSLVVGGANVLTF. The full variable domain, with the rest looked up from reference TRBV5-8 and TRBJ2-6, is EAGVTQSPTHLIKTRGQQATLRCSPISGHTSVYWYQQALGLGLQFLLWYDEGEERNRGNFPPRFSGRQFPNYSSELNVNALELEDSALYLCASSLVVGGANVLTFGAGSRLTVL.

Of note for this clone: Distinct nucleotide sequences in the sample also encode this CDR3. The chain recombines TRBV3-1 (or the pseudogene TRBV3-2) with TRBJ1-1, with a tentative D call TRBD1 (5 bases). This CDR3 has 13 residues. The V gene lost 4 bases and the J gene lost 1 base, with 7 bases spanning the gap. Germline V gene lookup returns CDR1 LGHDT and CDR2 YNNKEL (reference sequence). The CDR3 here is CASSLGQNTEAFF. The DNA of the CDR3 is TGTGCCAGCAGCCTCGGACAGAACACTGAAGCTTTCTTT.

The chain joins TRBV5-6 to TRBJ1-2; TRBD1 agrees at 7 bases. CDR1 is SGHDT and CDR2 is YYEEEE in the germline V gene. The J segment lost 5 bases and the V segment lost 0 bases, leaving 4 bases of the junction unmatched. This CDR3 contains 14 residues. CDR3 DNA: TGTGCCAGCAGCTTGGCCGGGACAGATTATGGCTACACCTTC. Protein: CASSLAGTDYGYTF.

The rearrangement links TRBV9 to TRBJ1-2, with 8 bases identical to TRBD1. Germline trimming cut 2 bases from V and 7 bases from J; bases unmatched to any gene: 7. CDR3 length: 14 amino acids. Germline CDR1 reads SGDLS; CDR2 reads YYNGEE. The CDR3 region has the DNA TGTGCCAGCAGCGTTGGGACAGGCCCTCTTGGCTACACCTTC. Amino acid sequence: CASSVGTGPLGYTF.

The genes are TRBV19 and TRBJ2-4, with a weak D call TRBD2 (5 bases). Germline CDR1 reads LNHDA; CDR2 reads SQIVND (reference sequence). The CDR3 totals 19 residues. Trimming cost V 1 base and J 0 bases, with 19 bases left between them. Here the CDR3 DNA reads TGTGCCAGTAGTATAGGAGGGATCAAAGGTACCATAGCCAAAAACATTCAGTACTTC. This codes for CASSIGGIKGTIAKNIQYF.

The chain is built from TRBV18 and TRBJ1-4; no clear D gene. With 4 bases removed from V and 8 bases from J, the gap between germline ends came to 8 bases. The germline CDR1 and CDR2 sequences are KGHSH and LQKENI. The CDR3 has 12 residues. The CDR3 DNA reads as TGTGCCAGCTCACTCTCGGGGGAAAAACTGTTTTTT. Protein product: CASSLSGEKLFF.